This T cell receptor (beta chain) stems from a study of control samples from healthy donors and cancer patients (dated by TCRdb to about 2020). A few counts support this clone. The clone's antigen remains unknown. No much larger clone is present one base from it, and per-base qualities are unavailable. The library relied on the immunoSEQ multiplex PCR assay. TCRdb mirrors the immuneACCESS table, restricted to in-frame sequences. Some clones are absent from its copies; in checked studies, under half trace to an unresolved V gene, and the reason for the others is unknown. This sample gives 350,000 to 450,000 clones in total; about nine tenths of them show up just once. The top ten clones comprise roughly 6.4% of the sample. The origin of this receptor is a man aged 40-50 years with head and neck cancer. The sequenced sample consisted of PBMCs.

The CDR3 region: CASGLGETQYF. The nucleotides are TGTGCTAGTGGTTTGGGGGAGACTCAGTATTTT. The chain was built from TRBV12-5 and TRBJ2-3; a weak D assignment points to TRBD2 (5 bases agree). V drops 1 base and J drops 12 bases, leaving 8 bases in between. There are 11 amino acids in the CDR3, from cysteine to phenylalanine inclusive. CDR3 DNA is the only sequence kept; it has 33 bases, read in frame from the first base. CDR1 and CDR2 (LGHNT, FRNRAP) derive from the germline V gene.